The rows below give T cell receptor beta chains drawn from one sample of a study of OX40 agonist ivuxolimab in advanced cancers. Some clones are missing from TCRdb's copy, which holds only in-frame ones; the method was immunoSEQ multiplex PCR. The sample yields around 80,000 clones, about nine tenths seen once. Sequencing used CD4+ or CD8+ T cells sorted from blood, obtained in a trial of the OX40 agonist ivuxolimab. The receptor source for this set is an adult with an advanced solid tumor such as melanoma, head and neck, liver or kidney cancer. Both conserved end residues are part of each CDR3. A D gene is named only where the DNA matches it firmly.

CASRKGLNEKLFF | NA | TRBJ1-4 | TRBV4-1
CAWSVPVRPGELFF | NA | TRBJ2-2 | TRBV30
CASSLVAGKTYNEQFF | NA | TRBJ2-1 | TRBV5-1
CTTQGGETQYF | NA | TRBJ2-5 | TRBV6-1
CAISESGVRRANYGYTF | NA | TRBJ1-2 | TRBV10-3
CASSYRVLGGGPDEQYF | TRBD2 | TRBJ2-7 | TRBV11-2
CASNREGLNEQFF | TRBD2 | TRBJ2-1 | TRBV19
CASSSDGPRNYGYTF | NA | TRBJ1-2 | TRBV6-5
CASSSPVANTGELFF | NA | TRBJ2-2 | TRBV5-6
CASSFLTKSTDTQYF | NA | TRBJ2-3 | TRBV5-1
CASSGLQGPNEKLFF | NA | TRBJ1-4 | TRBV2
CASSLVLGPLSYEQYF | NA | TRBJ2-7 | TRBV11-2
CAWCRRGSGANVLTF | NA | TRBJ2-6 | TRBV30
CASSIRLAGKTGELFF | TRBD2 | TRBJ2-2 | TRBV19
CASSPGQGVSGGYTF | TRBD1 | TRBJ1-2 | TRBV27
CASTRGAFTSYNEQFF | NA | TRBJ2-1 | TRBV9
CASTQGLPGTSGNTIYF | NA | TRBJ1-3 | TRBV5-4
CASSQWFGELFF | NA | TRBJ2-2 | TRBV14
CASSLPGVGGYTF | NA | TRBJ1-2 | TRBV18
CSAESTDTQYF | NA | TRBJ2-3 | TRBV20-1
CASTQTPRRVYGYTF | NA | TRBJ1-2 | TRBV9
CASSLTGGVEKLFF | TRBD1 | TRBJ1-4 | TRBV11-2
CAISDGRIAYEQYF | NA | TRBJ2-7 | TRBV10-3
CASSPPFSTDTQYF | NA | TRBJ2-3 | TRBV5-1
CAWSGWTGPSYTF | TRBD1 | TRBJ1-2 | TRBV30
CASSEVVYEQFF | NA | TRBJ2-1 | TRBV10-2
CASSLPGSSYEQYF | NA | TRBJ2-7 | TRBV5-1